This is a list of T cell receptor beta chains from one sample in a study of blood T cell repertoires in COVID-19. The table came from immunoSEQ multiplex PCR; TCRdb's copy has only in-frame clones and leaves some out. The sample has approximately 200,000 clones, less than 90% seen once. The sequencing input was peripheral blood. These receptors came from a man in his sixties or seventies with active or convalescent COVID-19. Both conserved end residues are part of each CDR3. Each record gives: D gene, J gene, V gene, CDR3 protein. D genes are given only for firm matches.

D gene: TRBD2; J gene: TRBJ2-7; V gene: TRBV6-6; CDR3 protein: CASRSTGLLSYEQYF
D gene: TRBD1; J gene: TRBJ2-5; V gene: TRBV6-5; CDR3 protein: CASSRTGAVETQYF
D gene: TRBD1; J gene: TRBJ1-4; V gene: TRBV28; CDR3 protein: CASSRHGQGENEKLFF
D gene: TRBD1; J gene: TRBJ2-2; V gene: TRBV6-1; CDR3 protein: CASSERGTGAGELFF
D gene: NA; J gene: TRBJ1-2; V gene: TRBV20-1; CDR3 protein: CSASIVAIDGYTF
D gene: NA; J gene: TRBJ2-2; V gene: TRBV23-1; CDR3 protein: CASSHTLRFFSAGVGELFF
D gene: TRBD2; J gene: TRBJ2-2; V gene: TRBV9; CDR3 protein: CASSVLAGTQGELFF
D gene: NA; J gene: TRBJ2-3; V gene: TRBV9; CDR3 protein: CASSVSSTQYF
D gene: NA; J gene: TRBJ2-6; V gene: TRBV19; CDR3 protein: CASSIAPTGSGANVLTF
D gene: TRBD1; J gene: TRBJ1-1; V gene: TRBV27; CDR3 protein: CASRKTGGGTEAFF
D gene: NA; J gene: TRBJ1-1; V gene: TRBV6-5; CDR3 protein: CASMQGVGTEAFF
D gene: TRBD1; J gene: TRBJ1-2; V gene: TRBV9; CDR3 protein: CASSEGQGVYGYTF
D gene: TRBD2; J gene: TRBJ2-7; V gene: TRBV9; CDR3 protein: CASSPTVAGDTYEQYF
D gene: NA; J gene: TRBJ1-3; V gene: TRBV10-3; CDR3 protein: CAISEQVSIGNTIYF
D gene: TRBD1; J gene: TRBJ2-2; V gene: TRBV24-1; CDR3 protein: CATSDLSGTGRHTGELFF
D gene: NA; J gene: TRBJ2-7; V gene: TRBV4-1; CDR3 protein: CASSQEENRYYEQYF
D gene: NA; J gene: TRBJ1-1; V gene: TRBV5-4; CDR3 protein: CASSTTENTEAFF
D gene: TRBD2; J gene: TRBJ2-7; V gene: TRBV5-1; CDR3 protein: CASSLVLSGSSFYEQYF
D gene: TRBD1; J gene: TRBJ2-7; V gene: TRBV6-6; CDR3 protein: CASSPLRDRGEEQYF
D gene: NA; J gene: TRBJ2-1; V gene: TRBV3-1/TRBV3-2; CDR3 protein: CASSQGPGSYNEQFF
D gene: TRBD1; J gene: TRBJ1-2; V gene: TRBV6-2/TRBV6-3; CDR3 protein: CASSYTTGDYGYTF
D gene: TRBD2; J gene: TRBJ2-5; V gene: TRBV9; CDR3 protein: CASSVRLAGGETQYF
D gene: NA; J gene: TRBJ1-2; V gene: TRBV29-1; CDR3 protein: CSVSRDTNYGYTF
D gene: NA; J gene: TRBJ2-7; V gene: TRBV2; CDR3 protein: CASSLIRGAEQYF
D gene: NA; J gene: TRBJ1-3; V gene: TRBV11-3; CDR3 protein: CASSLIFQGQGTGNTIYF
D gene: TRBD1; J gene: TRBJ1-6; V gene: TRBV6-5; CDR3 protein: CASSLQGQSSPLHF
D gene: TRBD1; J gene: TRBJ2-7; V gene: TRBV28; CDR3 protein: CASSFSGQGGEQYF
D gene: NA; J gene: TRBJ1-6; V gene: TRBV9; CDR3 protein: CASSPEINSPLHF
D gene: TRBD1; J gene: TRBJ2-7; V gene: TRBV6-5; CDR3 protein: CASRGQPYEQYF
D gene: NA; J gene: TRBJ2-1; V gene: TRBV12-3/TRBV12-4; CDR3 protein: CASSASSYNEQFF
D gene: TRBD1; J gene: TRBJ2-7; V gene: TRBV10-3; CDR3 protein: CAISGDRGNEQYF
D gene: TRBD1; J gene: TRBJ2-1; V gene: TRBV6-4; CDR3 protein: CASSRDREASEQFF
D gene: TRBD1; J gene: TRBJ1-2; V gene: TRBV28; CDR3 protein: CASSLLGGAGGYTF
D gene: NA; J gene: TRBJ2-1; V gene: TRBV28; CDR3 protein: CASSRTLEDYNEQFF
D gene: NA; J gene: TRBJ2-3; V gene: TRBV5-1; CDR3 protein: CASSLGGRPETHTQYF
D gene: TRBD1; J gene: TRBJ1-1; V gene: TRBV9; CDR3 protein: CASSASTGGPEAFF
D gene: TRBD2; J gene: TRBJ2-1; V gene: TRBV19; CDR3 protein: CASSQPGLAEHYNEQFF
D gene: TRBD2; J gene: TRBJ2-1; V gene: TRBV5-1; CDR3 protein: CASSLWGLAGDNEQFF
D gene: TRBD1; J gene: TRBJ2-7; V gene: TRBV20-1; CDR3 protein: CSASFSAIQGPYEQYF
D gene: TRBD1; J gene: TRBJ1-2; V gene: TRBV6-2/TRBV6-3; CDR3 protein: CASSFDREYGYTF
D gene: NA; J gene: TRBJ1-2; V gene: TRBV27; CDR3 protein: CASSPTGNYGYTF
D gene: NA; J gene: TRBJ2-1; V gene: TRBV6-1; CDR3 protein: CASSETGAWEYYEQFF
D gene: NA; J gene: TRBJ2-5; V gene: TRBV11-2; CDR3 protein: CASRPTSPRTQYF
D gene: NA; J gene: TRBJ1-5; V gene: TRBV10-3; CDR3 protein: CAISELGVGNQPQHF
D gene: TRBD2; J gene: TRBJ2-1; V gene: TRBV29-1; CDR3 protein: CSVSGTRFANEQFF
D gene: TRBD1; J gene: TRBJ1-5; V gene: TRBV28; CDR3 protein: CASEQGVVNQPQHF
D gene: TRBD1; J gene: TRBJ2-7; V gene: TRBV19; CDR3 protein: CASSPGQGTGHEQYF
D gene: NA; J gene: TRBJ1-5; V gene: TRBV28; CDR3 protein: CASSSRTASNQPQHF
D gene: NA; J gene: TRBJ1-2; V gene: TRBV7-2; CDR3 protein: CASSPPGRGYGYTF
D gene: NA; J gene: TRBJ2-7; V gene: TRBV3-1/TRBV3-2; CDR3 protein: CASSQSSQDRWGSEQYF
D gene: TRBD2; J gene: TRBJ2-5; V gene: TRBV5-1; CDR3 protein: CASSHGTSGGGETQYF
D gene: NA; J gene: TRBJ1-6; V gene: TRBV28; CDR3 protein: CASSFGRGSPLHF
D gene: TRBD1; J gene: TRBJ1-2; V gene: TRBV28; CDR3 protein: CASDRRQGVYGYTF
D gene: NA; J gene: TRBJ1-3; V gene: TRBV18; CDR3 protein: CASSLDRPGNTIYF
D gene: NA; J gene: TRBJ2-1; V gene: TRBV11-3; CDR3 protein: CASSLVRGGEQFF
D gene: TRBD2; J gene: TRBJ2-3; V gene: TRBV11-2; CDR3 protein: CASSSPSGLAGADTQYF
D gene: TRBD1; J gene: TRBJ1-4; V gene: TRBV7-2; CDR3 protein: CASSSEQGAGEKLFF
D gene: TRBD1; J gene: TRBJ2-7; V gene: TRBV19; CDR3 protein: CASRGTGEQYF
D gene: TRBD2; J gene: TRBJ2-7; V gene: TRBV6-2/TRBV6-3; CDR3 protein: CASSLTSGGGFPSSYEQYF